These 18 T cell receptor beta chains originate from one sample sequenced in a study of OX40 agonist ivuxolimab in advanced cancers. Here immunoSEQ multiplex PCR was the method, and the copy in TCRdb shows in-frame clones only, minus some. Of about 62,000 clones listed, around 74% are singletons. The input for sequencing was CD4+ or CD8+ T cells sorted from blood, taken in a trial of the OX40 agonist ivuxolimab. The origin of the receptors is an adult with an advanced solid tumor such as melanoma, head and neck, liver or kidney cancer.

This chain joins TRBV2 and TRBJ1-5; 11 nucleotides agree with TRBD1. With 7 bases clipped from V and 1 base from J, the junction kept 6 bases outside the gene matches. The CDR3 runs 16 residues. Germline V gene sequence: CDR1 SNHLY, CDR2 FYNNEI. The CDR3 sequence: CASKGQGAPSNQPQHF. The CDR3 bases are TGTGCCAGCAAAGGACAGGGGGCTCCGAGCAATCAGCCCCAGCATTTT.

Details on this clone: The same CDR3 arises from other DNA sequences in this sample as well. This chain joins TRBV28 and TRBJ2-7; no reliable D call. Germline loops: CDR1 MDHEN, CDR2 SYDVKM. The V gene lost 1 base and the J gene lost 4 bases, with 2 bases spanning the gap. CDR3 length: 11 amino acids. This CDR3 is CASSLLYEQYF. CDR3 in DNA: TGTGCCAGCAGTTTATTATACGAGCAGTACTTC.

This clone was observed a single time. The rearrangement uses TRBV19 and TRBJ1-2, with D perhaps TRBD1 (5 bases). Trimming stripped 3 bases from V and 4 bases from J, with 18 bases between. The germline V gene encodes CDR1 LNHDA and CDR2 SQIVND (reference sequence). The length of the CDR3 is 16 residues. CDR3 protein: CASSMSGAKKSYGYTF. The CDR3 DNA is TGTGCCAGTAGTATGTCCGGGGCAAAAAAAAGCTATGGCTACACCTTC.

This chain connects TRBV28 to TRBJ2-5, with 9 positions matching TRBD2. J lost 2 bases, V lost 2 bases, and 9 bases had no gene match. CDR3 length: 17 amino acids. Germline V gene sequence: CDR1 MDHEN, CDR2 SYDVKM. The chain's CDR3 is CASSLSLAGFSQETQYF. CDR3 DNA sequence: TGTGCCAGCAGTTTAAGTCTAGCGGGATTCAGTCAAGAGACCCAGTACTTC. Looking up the rest from reference TRBV28 and TRBJ2-5 gives the full variable domain: DVKVTQSSRYLVKRTGEKVFLECVQDMDHENMFWYRQDPGLGLRLIYFSYDVKMKEKGDIPEGYSVSREKKERFSLILESASTNQTSMYLCASSLSLAGFSQETQYFGPGTRLLVL.

About this clone: The sample carries other DNA sequences with the same CDR3. The chain links TRBV7-2 to TRBJ1-1; perhaps TRBD1 as D (5 bases). V dropped 4 bases and J dropped 1 base, with 7 bases sitting between them. This CDR3 is built from 13 residues. Germline V gives CDR1 SGHTA, CDR2 FQGNSA. CDR3 in DNA: TGTGCCAGCAGCTCGCAGGGGAACACTGAAGCTTTCTTT. It encodes CASSSQGNTEAFF.

This chain links TRBV6-5 with TRBJ2-5, with TRBD1 identical over 10 bases. The last part of the DNA fits TRBJ2-7 better; the J call may be wrong. CDR3 length equals 15 residues. Germline loops: CDR1 MNHEY, CDR2 SVGAGI. CDR3 amino acids: CASSIGTGENYEQYF. In DNA, the CDR3 is TGTGCCAGCAGTATCGGGACAGGGGAGAACTACGAGCAGTACTTC.

V gene TRBV25-1 combines with J gene TRBJ2-1; TRBD1 agrees at 7 bases. Germline V gives CDR1 MGHDK, CDR2 SYGVNS. CDR3 length: 16 residues. The ends lost 1 base at V and 3 bases at J; junction bases unmatched: 6. CDR3 nucleotide sequence: TGTGCCAGCAGTGAATTGACCTCAGGGGGCTACAATGAGCAGTTCTTC. This encodes CASSELTSGGYNEQFF. Full variable domain (outside the CDR3, taken from reference TRBV25-1 and TRBJ2-1): EADIYQTPRYLVIGTGKKITLECSQTMGHDKMYWYQQDPGMELHLIHYSYGVNSTEKGDLSSESTVSRIRTEHFPLTLESARPSHTSQYLCASSELTSGGYNEQFFGPGTRLTVL.

Within the sample, this clone is medium-sized. V usage is TRBV27 and J usage is TRBJ2-7, with 8 bases that match TRBD2. The germline CDR1 and CDR2 sequences are MNHEY and SMNVEV (reference sequence). V dropped 5 bases and J dropped 4; count of bases not matched to a gene: 13. The CDR3 has 16 amino acids. This CDR3 reads CASSPYSAGAWYEQYF. As DNA, the CDR3 is TGTGCCAGCAGTCCGTACTCAGCGGGAGCATGGTACGAGCAGTACTTC.

This rearrangement joins TRBV30 to TRBJ2-7; D not certain. The CDR3 is 11 amino acids. Deletions cut 7 bases from V and 3 bases from J, with 10 bases between. Looked up from germline, CDR1 is GTSNPN and CDR2 is SVGIG (reference sequence). CDR3 residues: CAFTVIYEQYF. CDR3 in DNA: TGTGCCTTCACAGTAATCTACGAGCAGTACTTC.

The rearrangement uses TRBV7-3 and TRBJ2-2; 14 nucleotides agree with TRBD2. V was clipped by 5 bases and J by 1 base; unmatched bases: 12. Germline V gene lookup returns CDR1 SGHTA and CDR2 FQGTGA. The CDR3 loop spans 20 amino acids. CDR3 nucleotides: TGTGCCAGCAGCGAATGGACTAGCGGGGGGCCAGAGGGGAACACCGGGGAGCTGTTTTTT. Its protein is CASSEWTSGGPEGNTGELFF.

The chain has TRBV7-3 and TRBJ1-2; TRBD1 agrees at 9 bases. This CDR3 spans 13 amino acids. V lost 4 bases to trimming and J lost 8 bases; unmatched junction nucleotides: 5. CDR1 and CDR2 (germline): SGHTA, FQGTGA. CDR3 residues: CASSSWTGVGYTF. CDR3 sequence (DNA): TGTGCCAGCAGCTCCTGGACAGGGGTGGGCTACACCTTC.

The J gene is TRBJ2-1, the V gene TRBV27; TRBD2 aligns across 8 bases. Per germline, CDR1 MNHEY and CDR2 SMNVEV (reference sequence). The trim removed 7 bases at V and 7 bases at J, leaving 6 bases unmatched. The CDR3 loop spans 13 amino acids. The CDR3 sequence: CASNPGGTNEQFF. CDR3 nucleotides: TGTGCCAGCAACCCGGGGGGGACGAATGAGCAGTTCTTC.

In nucleotides, the CDR3 is TGTGCCAGCAGTTTAAAGGGGTGGACTGAAGCTTTCTTT. This codes for CASSLKGWTEAFF. The J gene is TRBJ1-1, the V gene TRBV27; D is possibly TRBD1 (5 bases). The germline gives CDR1 MNHEY, CDR2 SMNVEV (reference sequence). With 2 bases removed from V and 5 bases from J, the gap between germline ends came to 9 bases. The CDR3 sequence is 13 residues long.

The J gene is TRBJ1-4, the V gene TRBV7-9; D not resolved. V dropped 5 bases and J dropped 3 bases, with 10 bases sitting between them. The length of the CDR3 is 14 residues. Germline V lookup: CDR1 SEHNR, CDR2 FQNEAQ (reference sequence). In nucleotides, the CDR3 is TGTGCCAGCAGCCCACTCGCAGCTAATGAAAAACTGTTTTTT. Translation gives CASSPLAANEKLFF. The whole variable domain, remainder taken from reference TRBV7-9 and TRBJ1-4, is DTGVSQNPRHKITKRGQNVTFRCDPISEHNRLYWYRQTLGQGPEFLTYFQNEAQLEKSRLLSDRFSAERPKGSFSTLEIQRTEQGDSAMYLCASSPLAANEKLFFGSGTQLSVL.

The chain combines TRBV28 with TRBJ1-2; 10 bases align to TRBD1. The CDR3 has 14 amino acids. Trimming cost V 6 bases and J 8 bases; bases outside gene matches: 9. CDR1 and CDR2 (germline): MDHEN, SYDVKM. The CDR3 sequence: CASRTTTGGVGYTF. CDR3 sequence (DNA): TGTGCCAGCAGAACAACGACAGGGGGCGTGGGCTACACCTTC.

The chain is built from TRBV30 and TRBJ1-6; D is possibly TRBD1 (6 bases). This CDR3 region has 14 residues. CDR1 is GTSNPN and CDR2 is SVGIG in the germline V gene (reference sequence). Trimming took 2 bases from V and 6 from J, leaving 11 bases between them. CDR3 DNA sequence: TGTGCCTGGAGTTGGCAGGGGACTAATTCACCCCTCCACTTT. This encodes CAWSWQGTNSPLHF.

The chain has TRBV9 and TRBJ1-1; tentatively, D is TRBD1 (5 bases). V lost 3 bases and J 6 bases, leaving 18 bases between the germline ends. The germline CDR1 and CDR2 sequences are SGDLS and YYNGEE. The CDR3 covers 15 residues. This CDR3 reads CASSALLGERAEAFF. The DNA of the CDR3 is TGTGCCAGCAGCGCCCTATTGGGGGAGAGGGCTGAAGCTTTCTTT. The full variable domain, with the rest looked up from reference TRBV9 and TRBJ1-1, is DSGVTQTPKHLITATGQRVTLRCSPRSGDLSVYWYQQSLDQGLQFLIQYYNGEERAKGNILERFSAQQFPDLHSELNLSSLELGDSALYFCASSALLGERAEAFFGQGTRLTVV.

This clone was found a few times. This chain uses TRBV6-1 with TRBJ2-5; tentative D call: TRBD2 (6 bases). Deletions cut 4 bases from V and 5 bases from J, with 14 bases between. CDR3 size: 14 residues. The germline gives CDR1 MNHNS, CDR2 SASEGT. CDR3 coding DNA: TGTGCCAGCAGTGGCGGGGTCTCTCGCGAGACCCAGTACTTC. Translating gives CASSGGVSRETQYF.